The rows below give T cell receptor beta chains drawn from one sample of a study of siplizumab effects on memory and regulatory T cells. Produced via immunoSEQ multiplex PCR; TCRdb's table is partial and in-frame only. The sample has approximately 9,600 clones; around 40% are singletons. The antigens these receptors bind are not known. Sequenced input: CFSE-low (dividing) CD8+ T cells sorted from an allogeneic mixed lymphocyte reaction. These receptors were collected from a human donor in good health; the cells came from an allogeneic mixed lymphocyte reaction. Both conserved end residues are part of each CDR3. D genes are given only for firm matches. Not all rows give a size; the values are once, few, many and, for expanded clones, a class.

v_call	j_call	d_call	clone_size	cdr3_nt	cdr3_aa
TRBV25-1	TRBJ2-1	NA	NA	TGTGCCAGCAGGCGTTTGGGTGAGCAGTTCTTC	CASRRLGEQFF
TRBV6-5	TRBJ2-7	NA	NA	TGTGCCAGCAGTTGGGGGGAAACCTACGAGCAGTACTTC	CASSWGETYEQYF
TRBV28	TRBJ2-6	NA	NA	TGTGCCACCCCTAGCATCTCTGGGGCCAACGTCCTGACTTTC	CATPSISGANVLTF
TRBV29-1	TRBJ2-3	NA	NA	TGCAGCGCCGAGGGACAACTCTACACAGATACGCAGTATTTT	CSAEGQLYTDTQYF
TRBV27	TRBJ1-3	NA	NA	TGTGCCAGCGGGGATCAATTTGGAAACACCATATATTTT	CASGDQFGNTIYF
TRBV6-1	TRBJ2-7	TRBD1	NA	TGTGCCAGCAGTGGAGACAGGGGGCTGTACGAGCAGTACTTC	CASSGDRGLYEQYF
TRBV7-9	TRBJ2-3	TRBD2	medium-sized	TGTGCCAGCAGCCCACCATGGGGAGGGGGCACAGATACGCAGTATTTT	CASSPPWGGGTDTQYF
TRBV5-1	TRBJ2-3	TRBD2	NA	TGCGCCAGCAGAAGGGTGGCGGGGGGAATCACAGATACGCAGTATTTT	CASRRVAGGITDTQYF
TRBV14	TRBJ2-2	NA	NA	TGTGCCAGCAGCCAAGATATTACGAACACCGGGGAGCTGTTTTTT	CASSQDITNTGELFF
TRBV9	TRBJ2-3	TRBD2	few	TGTGCCAGCAGCGTAGGCGGGGGTACTCTCACGGATACGCAGTATTTT	CASSVGGGTLTDTQYF
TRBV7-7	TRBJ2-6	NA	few	TGTGCCAGCAGCCCCTGGGACTCTGGGGCCAACGTCCTGACTTTC	CASSPWDSGANVLTF
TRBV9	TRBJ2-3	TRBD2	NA	TGTGCCAGCAGCGTAGAGAGCGGGGGCTGGACAGATACGCAGTATTTT	CASSVESGGWTDTQYF
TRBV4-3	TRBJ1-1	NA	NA	TGCGCCAGCAGCCAAGATCTTATAACTGAAGCTTTCTTT	CASSQDLITEAFF
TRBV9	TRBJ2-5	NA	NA	TGTGCCAGCAGCACCAGACGAATCCAAGAGACCCAGTACTTC	CASSTRRIQETQYF
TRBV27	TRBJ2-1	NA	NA	TGTGCCAGCAGTTTATCGGGGGGGCGGAGGGATGAGCAGTTCTTC	CASSLSGGRRDEQFF
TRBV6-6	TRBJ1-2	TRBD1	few	TGTGCCAGCAGTTACGGGACAGGGGCCTATGGCTACACCTTC	CASSYGTGAYGYTF
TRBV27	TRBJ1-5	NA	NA	TGTGCCAGCATTCCCACCCTAAGCAATCAGCCCCAGCATTTT	CASIPTLSNQPQHF
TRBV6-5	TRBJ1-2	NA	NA	TGTGCCAGCAGCTTAGGCACAGGGAACTATGGCTACACCTTC	CASSLGTGNYGYTF
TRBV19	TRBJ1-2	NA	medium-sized	TGTGCCAGTAGTTACTCAGGGTACATCTACGGCTACACCTTC	CASSYSGYIYGYTF
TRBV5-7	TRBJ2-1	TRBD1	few	TGTGCCAGCAGCGGAGGACAGGGGGTCCCCAATGAGCAGTTCTTC	CASSGGQGVPNEQFF
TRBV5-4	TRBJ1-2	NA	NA	TGCGCCAGCAGCCAAGATCCGGGGTCGTTCGGCTACACCTTC	CASSQDPGSFGYTF
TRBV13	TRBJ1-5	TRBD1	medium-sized	TGTGCCAGCAGCTGCCGGCGGGACAGAAGGGATATGGCTGGTCAGCCCCAGCATTTT	CASSCRRDRRDMAGQPQHF
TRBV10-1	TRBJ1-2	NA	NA	TGCGCCAGCTACCCCGGCCCGAGGGGCTATGGCTACACCTTC	CASYPGPRGYGYTF
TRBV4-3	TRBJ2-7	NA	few	TGCGCCAGCAGCCAAGAGAAGTACGTAACCTACGAGCAGTACTTC	CASSQEKYVTYEQYF
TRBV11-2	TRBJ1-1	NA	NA	TGTGCCAGCGGCGACGGATTGAACACTGAAGCTTTCTTT	CASGDGLNTEAFF
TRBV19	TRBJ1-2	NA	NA	TGTGCCAGTAGTGACCCAGGAGACTATGGCTACACCTTC	CASSDPGDYGYTF
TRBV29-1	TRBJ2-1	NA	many	TGCAGCGCCGCCGGGGGACAGCACAACAATGAGCAGTTCTTC	CSAAGGQHNNEQFF
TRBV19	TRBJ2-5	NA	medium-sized	TGTGCCAGTAGTATTGGCGGGGTCGATGGGGAGACCCAGTACTTC	CASSIGGVDGETQYF
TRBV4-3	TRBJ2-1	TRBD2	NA	TGCGCCAGCGGAGGACTAGCCGACTCAAATGAGCAGTTCTTC	CASGGLADSNEQFF
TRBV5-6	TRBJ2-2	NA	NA	TGTGCCAGCAGCTCATTAGTCGCCGGGGAGCTGTTTTTT	CASSSLVAGELFF
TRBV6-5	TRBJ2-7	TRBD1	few	TGTGCCAGCAGTACCGGACAGGGGGCAGGCTACGAGCAGTACTTC	CASSTGQGAGYEQYF
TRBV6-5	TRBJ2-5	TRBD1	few	TGTGCCAGCAGCCTGACAGGGGGCGCAGAGACCCAGTACTTC	CASSLTGGAETQYF
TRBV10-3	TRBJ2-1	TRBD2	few	TGTGCCATCAGTGAACTCTCGGGGCTAGCGGGGGACAGCTCCTACAATGAGCAGTTCTTC	CAISELSGLAGDSSYNEQFF
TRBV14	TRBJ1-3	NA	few	TGTGCCAGCAGCCAAGACTCAACGTCTGGAAACACCATATATTTT	CASSQDSTSGNTIYF
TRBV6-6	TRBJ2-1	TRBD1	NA	TGTGCCAGCAATTTCGGACAGGGGGGTTACAATGAGCAGTTCTTC	CASNFGQGGYNEQFF
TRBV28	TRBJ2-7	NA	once	TGTGCCAGCAGTTTCGGGGGCCCCTACGAGCAGTACTTC	CASSFGGPYEQYF
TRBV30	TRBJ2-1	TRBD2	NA	TGTGCCTGGAGTATGACTAGCGAGGAGCAGTTCTTC	CAWSMTSEEQFF
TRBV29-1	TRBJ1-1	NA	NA	TGCAGCGTTGAAGATACAGGGCTGGGTACTGAAGCTTTCTTT	CSVEDTGLGTEAFF
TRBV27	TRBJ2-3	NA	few	TGTGCCAGCAAGTATGCAGGGGCCCCCACAGATACGCAGTATTTT	CASKYAGAPTDTQYF
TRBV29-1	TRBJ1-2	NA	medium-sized	TGCAGCGTTGCAGACGGCAGCGGCTACACCTTC	CSVADGSGYTF
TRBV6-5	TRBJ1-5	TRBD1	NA	TGTGCCATAGGGGACAGGGGAATTAATCAGCCCCAGCATTTT	CAIGDRGINQPQHF
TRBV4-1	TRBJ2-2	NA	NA	TGCGCCAGCAGCTTTCAGGGTAACACCGGGGAGCTGTTTTTT	CASSFQGNTGELFF
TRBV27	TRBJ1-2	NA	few	TGTGCCAGCAGTTTACAGGGGAGCTATGGCTACACCTTC	CASSLQGSYGYTF
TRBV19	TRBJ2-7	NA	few	TGTGCCAGTAGTATAGATCGCTCCTACGAGCAGTACTTC	CASSIDRSYEQYF
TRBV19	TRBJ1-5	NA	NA	TGTGCCAGTAGTATAGCTTGGAATAGCAATCAGCCCCAGCATTTT	CASSIAWNSNQPQHF
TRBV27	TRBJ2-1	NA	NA	TGTGCCAGCAGTTTATTGGGGGGGGCTGAGCAGTTCTTC	CASSLLGGAEQFF
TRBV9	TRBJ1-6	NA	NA	TGTGCCAGCAGCGTAGAGGCCGCAAATTCACCCCTCCACTTT	CASSVEAANSPLHF
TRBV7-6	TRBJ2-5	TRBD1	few	TGTGCCAGCAGCTTAGCCCCCGGACAGGGCGAGACCCAGTACTTC	CASSLAPGQGETQYF
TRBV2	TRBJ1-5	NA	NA	TGTGCCAGCAGTGATGGCATCCAGCCCCAGCATTTT	CASSDGIQPQHF
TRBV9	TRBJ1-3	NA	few	TGTGCCAGCAGCGTAGAGGGCAGCTCTGGAAACACCATATATTTT	CASSVEGSSGNTIYF
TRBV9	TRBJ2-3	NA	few	TGTGCCAGCAGCGGTTCCCCTGGGGGGCCTGATACGCAGTATTTT	CASSGSPGGPDTQYF
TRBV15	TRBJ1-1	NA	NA	TGTGCCACCACCACCTTCGGAGGTTCCAACACTGAAGCTTTCTTT	CATTTFGGSNTEAFF
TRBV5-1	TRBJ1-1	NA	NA	TGCGCCAGCAGCTTGGAGGGTGCGGAGGCTTTCTTT	CASSLEGAEAFF
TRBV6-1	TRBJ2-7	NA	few	TGTGCCAGCAGTGTGTCTGGGGACGCCTACGAGCAGTACTTC	CASSVSGDAYEQYF
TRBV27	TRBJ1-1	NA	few	TGTGCCAGCAGTATAGGGCGTAGCACTGAAGCTTTCTTT	CASSIGRSTEAFF